This passage covers 22 T cell receptor beta chains from one sample sequenced in a study of T cells in Graves' hyperthyroidism and ophthalmopathy. There were TCR beta CDR3 regions amplified from RNA transcripts. An initial round of RT-PCR targeting the TCR CDR3 relied on the HTBI primer set. TCRdb re-called the multiplex PCR reads with MiXCR, one entry per CDR3 protein. Of approximately 610,000 distinct CDR3 sequences listed, 15% to 20% were seen once; the top ten hold approximately 18%. Sequencing was done on a sample of blood. The source is a woman between 18 and 29 years old with Graves' hyperthyroidism.

Ten or more counts support this clonotype. V gene TRBV10-3 combines with J gene TRBJ2-3; D remains unclear. Trimming took off 7 bases at V and 2 bases at J, with 4 bases between the two ends. CDR3 length: 11 residues. CDR1 ENHRY and CDR2 SYGVKD come from the germline V gene. The CDR3, as DNA: TGTGCCATCAAATCCACAGATACGCAGTATTTT. It encodes CAIKSTDTQYF.

The chain links TRBV5-6 to TRBJ1-2, with 11 bases lining up with TRBD1. Germline CDR1 reads SGHDT; CDR2 reads YYEEEE. The CDR3 length is 18 residues. J lost 3 bases, V lost 3 bases, and 13 bases had no gene match. DNA of the CDR3: TGTGCCAGCAGCTGGGGGTTAGGACAGGGGGCAGGAGACTATGGCTACACCTTC. It codes for CASSWGLGQGAGDYGYTF.

This clonotype was observed a handful of times. V gene TRBV9 combines with J gene TRBJ2-1, with D perhaps TRBD2 (6 bases). Germline V gene sequence: CDR1 SGDLS, CDR2 YYNGEE. The CDR3 is made up of 14 amino acids. Trimming took 4 bases from V and 9 from J, leaving 17 bases between them. The CDR3 sequence is CASSRGTPYSEQFF. In nucleotides, the CDR3 is TGTGCCAGCAGCCGCGGGACTCCCTATAGTGAGCAGTTCTTC.

The genes are TRBV18 and TRBJ1-2; the match to TRBD1 covers 10 bases. Per germline, CDR1 KGHSH and CDR2 LQKENI. The CDR3 is 13 residues long. Trimming removed 5 bases from V and 9 bases from J; junction bases left unmatched: 6. Written as DNA, the CDR3 is TGTGCCAGCTCAAGGACAGGGGGATATCGCTACACCTTC. This gives the protein CASSRTGGYRYTF.

The chain uses TRBV3-1 and TRBJ1-2; D call uncertain. CDR3 length equals 13 residues. CDR1 is LGHDT and CDR2 is YNNKEL in the germline V gene (reference sequence). V lost 4 bases and J lost 5, with 11 bases in between. CDR3 region: CASSPVGLYGYTF. CDR3 bases: TGTGCCAGCAGCCCCGTGGGTCTTTATGGCTACACCTTC.

The sample holds many counts of this clonotype. The V call is TRBV6-1, the J call TRBJ1-1, with 9 bases aligning to TRBD1. The length of the CDR3 is 19 residues. Germline V gene data show CDR1 as MNHNS and CDR2 as SASEGT. V gave up 5 bases and J gave up 0 bases; unmatched junction bases: 16. The CDR3 region has the DNA TGTGCCAGCAGTTCTTTACCCTGGGACAGGGCCCTATTGAACACTGAAGCTTTCTTT. As protein: CASSSLPWDRALLNTEAFF.

In its sample, this clonotype was seen a few times. The J gene is TRBJ1-4, the V gene TRBV30; a weak D match, TRBD1 (6 bases). V was shortened by 4 bases and J by 6 bases, with 15 bases between the two germline ends. The CDR3 length is 14 residues. Germline V gene data show CDR1 as GTSNPN and CDR2 as SVGIG (reference sequence). CDR3 coding DNA: TGTGCCTGGAAACAGGGCAGGGCTGATGAAAAACTGTTTTTT. It specifies CAWKQGRADEKLFF. The full variable domain, completed using reference TRBV30 and TRBJ1-4, is SQTIHQWPATLVQPVGSPLSLECTVEGTSNPNLYWYRQAAGRGLQLLFYSVGIGQISSEVPQNLSASRPQDRQFILSSKKLLLSDSGFYLCAWKQGRADEKLFFGSGTQLSVL.

This clonotype occurred many times. J is TRBJ2-7 and V is TRBV6-6; no clear D. Trimming took 0 bases from V and 6 from J, leaving 12 bases between them. CDR3 size: 14 residues. CDR1 is MNHNY, CDR2 SVGAGI, per germline (reference sequence). CDR3 residues: CASSYSPLNPEQYF. The CDR3 DNA follows: TGTGCCAGCAGTTACTCGCCCCTTAACCCCGAGCAGTACTTC.

The sample holds many counts of this clonotype. This sequence joins TRBV5-1 and TRBJ2-7, with 10 bases aligning to TRBD2. Germline loops: CDR1 SGHRS, CDR2 YFSETQ. The CDR3 loop spans 16 amino acids. J lost 3 bases, V lost 0 bases, and 6 bases had no gene match. The CDR3 protein is CASSLVSSGSGYEQYF. In nucleotides, the CDR3 is TGCGCCAGCAGCTTGGTTTCTAGCGGGAGCGGCTACGAGCAGTACTTC.

This clonotype was counted many times. The V gene is TRBV11-3, the J gene TRBJ1-4; 8 nucleotides align to TRBD1. Germline V gene sequence: CDR1 SGHNT, CDR2 YENEEA. V lost 2 bases, J lost 11 bases, and 4 bases stayed unmatched. The CDR3 has 13 residues. CDR3 nucleotide sequence: TGTGCCAGCAGCTTAAAGGGACAGGATAAACTGTTTTTT. The encoded protein is CASSLKGQDKLFF.

This clonotype appeared many times. The V and J genes are TRBV7-8 and TRBJ2-1, with D uncertain. The V end lost 0 bases, the J end lost 0 bases, and 15 bases lay between the germline ends. This CDR3 has 18 amino acids. Germline CDR1 SGHVS, CDR2 FQNEAQ. Here the CDR3 DNA reads TGTGCCAGCAGCTTAGCGTCGGGTCGCGGTAGCTCCTACAATGAGCAGTTCTTC. Its protein product is CASSLASGRGSSYNEQFF. Filled out from reference TRBV7-8 and TRBJ2-1, the complete variable domain reads GAGVSQSPRYKVAKRGQDVALRCDPISGHVSLFWYQQALGQGPEFLTYFQNEAQLDKSGLPSDRFFAERPEGSVSTLKIQRTQQEDSAVYLCASSLASGRGSSYNEQFFGPGTRLTVL.

As for this clonotype: A read error may be the cause here, since a much bigger clone is one base away. The chain couples TRBV20-1 to TRBJ2-7; 11 bases map to TRBD2. Germline V gene data show CDR1 as DFQATT and CDR2 as SNEGSKA (reference sequence). This CDR3 comprises 14 residues. CDR3: CSATPTSGTYEPYF. CDR3 bases: TGCAGTGCTACCCCGACTAGCGGGACCTACGAGCCGTACTTC.

This clonotype was seen only a few times. The genes are TRBV24-1 and TRBJ2-3; a possible D gene is TRBD1 (5 bases). The CDR3 has 15 residues. Deletions cut 0 bases from V and 3 bases from J, with 9 bases between. Germline V gives CDR1 KGHDR, CDR2 SFDVKD. The CDR3 sequence is CATSDLIGDTDTQYF. CDR3 bases: TGTGCCACCAGTGATTTGATAGGGGATACAGATACGCAGTATTTT.

The chain has TRBV6-2 or TRBV6-3 and TRBJ2-3; no clear D gene. The CDR3 loop spans 16 amino acids. CDR1 and CDR2 from the germline V gene are MNHEY and SVGEGT. V shed 2 bases and J shed 0 bases, with 12 bases lying between them. This CDR3 reads CASSYLREFSTDTQYF. CDR3 DNA: TGTGCCAGCAGTTACCTTAGGGAATTTAGCACAGATACGCAGTATTTT.

This clonotype was seen more than once but under ten times. The chain couples TRBV5-1 to TRBJ1-2; tentatively, D is TRBD1 (5 bases). The CDR3 runs 16 residues. Germline V gives CDR1 SGHRS, CDR2 YFSETQ. Trimming removed 4 bases at V and 6 bases at J, with 22 bases between. CDR3 in amino acids: CASSHGSGGGIDGYTF. CDR3 coding DNA: TGCGCCAGCAGCCACGGGTCTGGTGGGGGGATAGATGGCTACACCTTC.

This CDR3 is CASSILGEGGETQYF. The CDR3, as DNA: TGTGCCAGTAGTATTTTAGGGGAAGGAGGAGAGACCCAGTACTTC. The chain combines TRBV19 with TRBJ2-5; D possibly uses TRBD1 or TRBD2 (5 bases each). Germline CDR1 reads LNHDA; CDR2 reads SQIVND (reference sequence). Trimming removed 3 bases from V and 4 bases from J, with 15 bases in between. This CDR3 has 15 amino acids.

This clonotype was observed at least ten times. The chain recombines TRBV7-8 with TRBJ2-5; 8 bases align to TRBD2. The V gene end was trimmed by 5 bases and the J gene end by 3 bases; junction bases not matched to a gene: 11. CDR1 and CDR2 from the germline V gene are SGHVS and FQNEAQ. The CDR3 runs to 16 residues. CDR3 in DNA: TGTGCCAGCAGCCCTAAACCGACTAGCGTAGAAGAGACCCAGTACTTC. As protein: CASSPKPTSVEETQYF. Full variable domain (missing parts from reference TRBV7-8 and TRBJ2-5): GAGVSQSPRYKVAKRGQDVALRCDPISGHVSLFWYQQALGQGPEFLTYFQNEAQLDKSGLPSDRFFAERPEGSVSTLKIQRTQQEDSAVYLCASSPKPTSVEETQYFGPGTRLLVL.

The V gene is TRBV15, the J gene TRBJ2-7; 9 bases map to TRBD1. The length of the CDR3 is 13 residues. CDR1 and CDR2 (germline): LNHNV, YYDKDF (reference sequence). V lost 4 bases and J lost 5; bases outside the gene matches: 3. The CDR3 is CATSMDRGDEQYF. CDR3 DNA sequence: TGTGCCACCAGCATGGACAGGGGCGACGAGCAGTACTTC.

This clonotype was seen many times. This rearrangement joins TRBV7-2 to TRBJ2-3; TRBD2 agrees at 9 bases. The V segment lost 3 bases and the J segment 5 bases; nucleotides outside the gene matches: 6. This CDR3 spans 15 amino acids. Germline V gene lookup returns CDR1 SGHTA and CDR2 FQGNSA. The chain's CDR3 is CASSFGGGALDTQYF. CDR3 coding DNA: TGTGCCAGCAGCTTTGGCGGGGGGGCATTAGATACGCAGTATTTT.

This clonotype was detected a few times. The chain uses TRBV27 and TRBJ2-3, with D possibly being TRBD1 or TRBD2 (7 bases each). V was trimmed by 3 bases and J by 2 bases, leaving 18 bases between them. CDR1 MNHEY and CDR2 SMNVEV come from the germline V gene (reference sequence). The CDR3 totals 17 residues. CDR3 protein: CASSLRGTVPHTDTQYF. The CDR3 coding sequence is TGTGCCAGCAGTTTGCGGGGGACAGTGCCGCACACAGATACGCAGTATTTT.

About this clonotype: Being one base from a much bigger clone, this may be a read error. The V gene is TRBV20-1, the J gene TRBJ2-1; a weak D match, TRBD1 (5 bases). CDR1 is DFQATT and CDR2 is SNEGSKA in the germline V gene (reference sequence). V lost 1 base and J lost 8, with 15 bases in between. The CDR3 contains 14 residues. The CDR3 loop is CSARVGRAGDEQFF. CDR3 in DNA: TGCAGTGCTAGAGTGGGCAGGGCCGGCGATGAGCAGTTCTTC.

As regards this clonotype: The junction departs from germline at one end; a sequencing error may be responsible. V gene TRBV7-9 combines with J gene TRBJ2-5; a weak D match, TRBD1 (6 bases). The V gene's germline CDR1 is SEHNR and CDR2 FQNEAQ (reference sequence). The CDR3 totals 16 residues. The CDR3 DNA follows: TGTGCCAGCAGCCCACGGCTGACCCAGGGGCCAGAGGCCCAGTACTTC. The encoded protein is CASSPRLTQGPEAQYF.